The rows below give T cell receptor beta chains drawn from one sample of a study of sequential checkpoint blockade in melanoma. Here immunoSEQ multiplex PCR was the method, and the copy in TCRdb shows in-frame clones only, minus some. The table shows fewer than 15,000 clones, with 75% to 80% occurring only once. This specimen was CD8+ T cells sorted from blood (inferred from file names), taken from a patient given nivolumab and ipilimumab in sequence. These receptors were collected from a human donor with melanoma. CDR3s include the opening cysteine and the closing phenylalanine or tryptophan. Fields, in order: D gene, CDR3 length, clone size, J gene, V gene, CDR3 DNA, CDR3 protein. The D gene is left open where the match is weak. Rows may omit the clone size; those that give it use once, few, many or a size class.

NA 16 NA TRBJ2-7 TRBV7-9 TGTGCCAGCAGCTCCAGGACAGCCTTGGTCTCCTACGAGCAGTACTTC CASSSRTALVSYEQYF
NA 14 NA TRBJ1-4 TRBV6-6 TGTGCCAGCAGTGGACAAAGCAGTAATGAAAAACTGTTTTTT CASSGQSSNEKLFF
NA 12 NA TRBJ2-7 TRBV5-6 TGTGCCAGCAGCGTAGATAGCTACGAGCAGTACTTC CASSVDSYEQYF
NA 9 few TRBJ2-7 TRBV20-1 TGCAGTGCGACATACGAGCAGTACTTC CSATYEQYF
TRBD1 15 NA TRBJ2-7 TRBV5-6 TGTGCCAGCAGCTTTGGCAGGGGGAGCTCCTACGAGCAGTACTTC CASSFGRGSSYEQYF
TRBD1 16 NA TRBJ1-3 TRBV5-6 TGTGCCAGCAGCTTGGCCGCCGACAGGGCTGGAAACACCATATATTTT CASSLAADRAGNTIYF
NA 19 NA TRBJ1-4 TRBV6-7 TGTGCCAGCAGTTACTCGACAGTTCGGGAGGTCACGACTAATGAAAAACTGTTTTTT CASSYSTVREVTTNEKLFF
TRBD2 17 once TRBJ2-3 TRBV25-1 TGTGCCAGCAGTGAATCTGTGGGAGGGAGTGATGAAGATACGCAGTATTTT CASSESVGGSDEDTQYF
NA 14 NA TRBJ2-1 TRBV27 TGTGCCAGCAGTTTGGGGAGCTCCTACAATGAGCAGTTCTTC CASSLGSSYNEQFF
TRBD1 17 NA TRBJ1-3 TRBV23-1 TGCGCCAGCAGTCAAGAAAGTACAGGGGTCTCTGGAAACACCATATATTTT CASSQESTGVSGNTIYF
NA 14 NA TRBJ2-7 TRBV13 TGTGCCAGCACCACCCGGGGCGGGGACTACGAGCAGTACTTC CASTTRGGDYEQYF
NA 14 NA TRBJ2-7 TRBV4-1 TGCGCCAGCAGCCAAGGGCCAGTTAACTACGAGCAGTACTTC CASSQGPVNYEQYF
NA 13 medium-sized TRBJ1-5 TRBV27 TGTGCCAGCAGGGGGCAGCCCAATCAGCCCCAGCATTTT CASRGQPNQPQHF
NA 14 NA TRBJ2-7 TRBV6-5 TGTGCCAGCAGTTACTCAGGGACACAAGACGAGCAGTACTTC CASSYSGTQDEQYF
TRBD1 15 few TRBJ1-1 TRBV9 TGTGCCAGCAGCGAGACAGGGGCTGGGTACACTGAAGCTTTCTTT CASSETGAGYTEAFF
TRBD1 14 NA TRBJ2-7 TRBV7-9 TGTGCCAGCAGCTTAGTGGGACAGGGACGCGAGCAGTACTTC CASSLVGQGREQYF
NA 13 NA TRBJ1-2 TRBV5-8 TGTGCCAGCAGCTTGGCGCCCGAGGAGGGCTACACCTTC CASSLAPEEGYTF
TRBD1 15 NA TRBJ1-3 TRBV11-3 TGTGCCAGCAGCCCGGACAGGGGAACTGGAAACACCATATATTTT CASSPDRGTGNTIYF
NA 13 NA TRBJ1-1 TRBV28 TGTGCCAGCCTCGGGGTCATGAACACTGAAGCTTTCTTT CASLGVMNTEAFF
NA 16 once TRBJ1-5 TRBV5-1 TGCGCCAGCAGCCTACCAGGGGAGGGAGGCAATCAGCCCCAGCATTTT CASSLPGEGGNQPQHF
NA 16 few TRBJ2-1 TRBV14 TGTGCCAGCAGCCAAGTATATGGCCGGAGATACAATGAGCAGTTCTTC CASSQVYGRRYNEQFF
NA 15 NA TRBJ1-1 TRBV5-1 TGCGCCAGCAGAAGGGGCTCCTATTCAAACACTGAAGCTTTCTTT CASRRGSYSNTEAFF
NA 16 NA TRBJ2-1 TRBV2 TGTGCCAGCAGTGAAGCGAGCGGCCTAAACTACAATGAGCAGTTCTTC CASSEASGLNYNEQFF
TRBD1 16 NA TRBJ2-7 TRBV2 TGTGCCAGCAGCCCCAAGACAGGGGTCCCCTACTACGAGCAGTACTTC CASSPKTGVPYYEQYF
NA 13 NA TRBJ1-1 TRBV7-7 TGTGCCAGCAGCCCTATTTTGAACACTGAAGCTTTCTTT CASSPILNTEAFF
NA 14 NA TRBJ2-7 TRBV27 TGTGCCAGCAGCCTGCATGAGAGCTCCTACGAGCAGTACTTC CASSLHESSYEQYF
NA 14 NA TRBJ2-7 TRBV7-6 TGTGCCAGCAGCTACGCCCGGGGAACCGACGAGCAGTACTTC CASSYARGTDEQYF
NA 12 NA TRBJ2-1 TRBV4-2 TGTGCCAGCAGCCAAGATGGAACAGGGCGGTTCTTC CASSQDGTGRFF
NA 13 NA TRBJ1-1 TRBV27 TGTGCCAGCAGTTTCGGTCGTTTCGCTGAAGCTTTCTTT CASSFGRFAEAFF
NA 13 NA TRBJ1-5 TRBV27 TGTGCCAGCAGCTACGGGTTCGGACAGCCCCAGCATTTT CASSYGFGQPQHF
TRBD1 15 NA TRBJ1-5 TRBV7-6 TGTGCCAGCAGCTTGGGGACAGGGGCCAATCAGCCCCAGCATTTT CASSLGTGANQPQHF
TRBD1 15 NA TRBJ2-7 TRBV19 TGTGCCAGTAGTACGTCGACAGGGTACCCCTACGAGCAGTACTTC CASSTSTGYPYEQYF
TRBD1 17 NA TRBJ2-1 TRBV4-1 TGCGCCAGCAGCCAAGATCAGAGGACAGGATCCTACAATGAGCAGTTCTTC CASSQDQRTGSYNEQFF
TRBD1 14 NA TRBJ1-5 TRBV18 TGTGCCAGCTCGACCGGGACAGAGAATCAGCCCCAGCATTTT CASSTGTENQPQHF
TRBD2 16 NA TRBJ2-2 TRBV9 TGTGCCAGCAGCGCGACTAGCGGGATTACCACCGGGGAGCTGTTTTTT CASSATSGITTGELFF
TRBD2 16 NA TRBJ2-2 TRBV7-9 TGTGCCAGCAGCCCGACTAGCGGGGAGAACACCGGGGAGCTGTTTTTT CASSPTSGENTGELFF
TRBD1 17 once TRBJ1-3 TRBV29-1 TGCAGCGTTGTCCCGGGAGGGGGCCATCGCTCTGGAAACACCATATATTTT CSVVPGGGHRSGNTIYF
NA 13 NA TRBJ2-1 TRBV30 TGTGCCTGGAGGCGGGAAGTCTACAATGAGCAGTTCTTC CAWRREVYNEQFF
TRBD1 15 NA TRBJ2-7 TRBV7-9 TGTGCCAGCAGCTTAGCAGACAGGGGAACCTACGAGCAGTACTTC CASSLADRGTYEQYF
NA 12 NA TRBJ2-7 TRBV5-4 TGTGCCAGCAGCTACCGGGGGGCCGAGCAGTACTTC CASSYRGAEQYF
TRBD1 14 NA TRBJ2-7 TRBV19 TGTGCCAGTAGTATAGGACAGGGGGACTACGAGCAGTACTTC CASSIGQGDYEQYF
TRBD1 16 NA TRBJ1-5 TRBV19 TGTGCCAGTAGTCTCGGGACAGATTTGACAGGTGGGCCCCAGCATTTT CASSLGTDLTGGPQHF
TRBD1 17 NA TRBJ1-2 TRBV2 TGTGCCAGCAGTGAATGGGGGAACCGGGACAGGGACTATGGCTACACCTTC CASSEWGNRDRDYGYTF